This entry lists 2 T cell receptor beta chains sequenced from one sample in a study of T cell changes during pregnancy in multiple sclerosis. Clones were sequenced by immunoSEQ multiplex PCR, and TCRdb holds only the in-frame ones, with some missing. The sample lists tens of thousands of clones, approximately 90% occurring once. Sequenced material: peripheral blood, taken in the first trimester of pregnancy. These receptors originate from a female donor with multiple sclerosis, enrolled in a pregnancy study.

The chain employs TRBV19 and TRBJ2-7; 9 bases fit TRBD1. Trimming cost V 6 bases and J 4 bases; bases outside gene matches: 7. The CDR3 is 14 amino acids. The germline gives CDR1 LNHDA, CDR2 SQIVND (reference sequence). The CDR3 region is CASSPGTGWYEQYF. In nucleotides, the CDR3 is TGTGCCAGTAGCCCCGGGACAGGGTGGTACGAGCAGTACTTC.

The chain couples TRBV14 to TRBJ2-7; TRBD1 might be the D (5 bases). Germline CDR1 SGHDN, CDR2 FVKESK. Trimming left V 0 bases short and J 2 bases short, with 23 bases between. The CDR3 runs 19 residues. Written as DNA, the CDR3 is TGTGCCAGCAGCCAAGATCGGTTTGGGGTGGCAGGGCCGGCCTACGAGCAGTACTTC. It translates to CASSQDRFGVAGPAYEQYF.